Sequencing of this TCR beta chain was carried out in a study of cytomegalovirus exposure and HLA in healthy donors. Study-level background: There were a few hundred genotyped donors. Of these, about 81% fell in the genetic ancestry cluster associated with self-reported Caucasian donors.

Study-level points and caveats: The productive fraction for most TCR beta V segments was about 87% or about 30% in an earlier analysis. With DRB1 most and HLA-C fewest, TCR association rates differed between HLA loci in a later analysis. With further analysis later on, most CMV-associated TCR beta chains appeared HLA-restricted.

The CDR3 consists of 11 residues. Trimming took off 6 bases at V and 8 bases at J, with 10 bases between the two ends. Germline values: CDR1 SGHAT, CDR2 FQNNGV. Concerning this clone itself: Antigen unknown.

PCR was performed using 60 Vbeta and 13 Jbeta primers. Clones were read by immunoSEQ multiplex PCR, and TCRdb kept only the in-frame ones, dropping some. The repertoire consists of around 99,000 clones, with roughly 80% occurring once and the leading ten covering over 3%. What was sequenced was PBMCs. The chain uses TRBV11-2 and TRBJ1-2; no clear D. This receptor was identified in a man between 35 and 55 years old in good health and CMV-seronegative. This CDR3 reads CASRETEGYTF. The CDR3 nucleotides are TGTGCCAGCAGGGAAACAGAAGGCTACACCTTC.